Below, 15 T cell receptor beta chains from the same sample are listed, as sequenced in a study of blood T cell repertoires in COVID-19. Libraries were prepared by immunoSEQ multiplex PCR; TCRdb keeps only in-frame clonotypes and omits some of them. The data show some 65,000 clones, around 77% seen once. Sequenced sample: peripheral blood. These receptors originate from a human donor in a cohort sampled during active COVID-19.

The J gene is TRBJ2-7, the V gene TRBV7-9; TRBD1 aligns across 8 bases. CDR3 size: 16 residues. Germline V gene lookup returns CDR1 SEHNR and CDR2 FQNEAQ (reference sequence). The trim removed 2 bases at V and 0 bases at J, leaving 6 bases unmatched. The CDR3 sequence is CASSLIAGGSSYEQYF. The CDR3 region has the DNA TGTGCCAGCAGCTTAATCGCAGGGGGCTCCTCCTACGAGCAGTACTTC.

The chain has TRBV18 and TRBJ1-1; 8 bases map to TRBD1. Germline V gives CDR1 KGHSH, CDR2 LQKENI. Trimming took 5 bases from V and 7 from J; bases not matched to a gene: 12. CDR3 length: 15 amino acids. The CDR3 spells CASSASGQGIGEAFF. The CDR3 DNA follows: TGTGCCAGCTCAGCCTCCGGACAGGGCATCGGTGAAGCTTTCTTT.

The J gene is TRBJ2-3, the V gene TRBV4-1, with 9 bases that match TRBD1. CDR3 size: 18 residues. The ends lost 5 bases at V and 3 bases at J; junction bases unmatched: 15. Germline V gene sequence: CDR1 MGHRA, CDR2 YSYEKL. The CDR3 DNA is TGCGCCAGCAGCTCACCAAACCGTAACAGGGGGCTGACAGATACGCAGTATTTT. Protein sequence: CASSSPNRNRGLTDTQYF.

The rearrangement uses TRBV18 and TRBJ2-2; 10 nucleotides agree with TRBD2. After removal of 3 bases from V and 6 bases from J, the junction contained 10 bases not matched to a gene. This CDR3 contains 17 residues. Germline V gene data show CDR1 as KGHSH and CDR2 as LQKENI. Here the CDR3 reads CASSPTSSGSFPGELFF. The CDR3 DNA follows: TGTGCCAGCTCACCGACTTCTAGCGGGAGCTTCCCCGGGGAGCTGTTTTTT.

V is TRBV24-1 and J is TRBJ2-2, with TRBD1 matching 8 bases. V lost 4 bases and J lost 6; bases outside the gene matches: 9. Germline V gene lookup returns CDR1 KGHDR and CDR2 SFDVKD. The CDR3 extends over 16 amino acids. The CDR3 DNA reads TGTGCCACCAGTGAACCCAGGGGGCTGGGGGCCGGGGAGCTGTTTTTT. Translation gives CATSEPRGLGAGELFF.

The gene calls are TRBV11-2 and TRBJ2-7, with D possibly matching TRBD2 (5 bases). The V gene lost 1 base and the J gene lost 3 bases, with 10 bases spanning the gap. This CDR3 has 14 residues. The V gene's germline CDR1 is SGHAT and CDR2 FQNNGV. The CDR3 DNA reads TGTGCCAGCAGCTTAGGTCGGGGAAACTACGAGCAGTACTTC. Translated: CASSLGRGNYEQYF.

This chain uses TRBV7-2 with TRBJ2-2; 8 bases agree with TRBD2. CDR3 length: 16 residues. The V gene's germline CDR1 is SGHTA and CDR2 FQGNSA. V dropped 6 bases and J dropped 5; count of bases not matched to a gene: 11. For the CDR3, the DNA is TGTGCCAGCAGTCCTGCCAGCGGGAGAGGTACCGGGGAGCTGTTTTTT. Protein: CASSPASGRGTGELFF.

The rearrangement uses TRBV27 and TRBJ1-6; D unresolved. Trimming shortened V by 6 bases and J by 3 bases, and 9 bases separated the two germline ends. Germline V CDR1 and CDR2: MNHEY, SMNVEV (reference sequence). The CDR3 is 14 residues long. This CDR3 is CASSAGLYNSPLHF. In nucleotides, the CDR3 is TGTGCCAGCAGCGCGGGCCTCTATAATTCACCCCTCCACTTT.

The chain uses TRBV6-5 and TRBJ2-7; TRBD2 matches at 11 bases. V gave up 4 bases and J gave up 4 bases; unmatched junction bases: 6. The CDR3 contains 15 residues. The germline CDR1 and CDR2 sequences are MNHEY and SVGAGI. CDR3 region: CASSSLAGGSYEQYF. The DNA of the CDR3 is TGTGCCAGCAGTTCCCTAGCGGGAGGTTCATACGAGCAGTACTTC.

J is TRBJ2-1 and V is TRBV21-1; the D segment call TRBD1 is taken from the table without a DNA check. TRBV21-1 is annotated as a pseudogene. The CDR3 is 13 amino acids. In nucleotides, the CDR3 is TGTGCCAGCAGCAAATGCCAGTACAATGAGCAGTTCTTC. Its protein is CASSKCQYNEQFF.

The chain joins TRBV7-2 to TRBJ2-1; D is possibly TRBD1 (5 bases). CDR3 length: 13 amino acids. In germline, CDR1 is SGHTA, CDR2 FQGNSA. V was cut by 5 bases and J by 9 bases, with 14 bases left in between. The CDR3 here is CASSATRDTEQFF. The CDR3 DNA is TGTGCCAGCAGCGCTACCAGGGATACTGAGCAGTTCTTC.

The rearrangement joins TRBV14 to TRBJ2-7; D is ambiguous. In germline, CDR1 is SGHDN, CDR2 FVKESK. The CDR3 has 12 amino acids. Trimming stripped 1 base from V and 10 bases from J, with 11 bases between. The CDR3 nucleotides are TGTGCCAGCAGCCAAGGAGGTTCGGTTCAGTACTTC. It yields the protein CASSQGGSVQYF.

The chain couples TRBV7-6 to TRBJ2-5; D gene unclear. CDR3 size: 12 residues. Germline lookup yields CDR1 SGHVS and CDR2 FNYEAQ. V was trimmed by 4 bases and J by 9 bases, leaving 12 bases between them. CDR3 in amino acids: CASSSLFSAQYF. In nucleotides, the CDR3 is TGTGCCAGCAGCTCCTTGTTTTCCGCCCAGTACTTC.

The chain couples TRBV3-1 (or the pseudogene TRBV3-2) to TRBJ2-3; D not resolved. The CDR3 has 14 amino acids. V was shortened by 3 bases and J by 1 base, with 8 bases between the two germline ends. The germline V gene has CDR1 LGHDT and CDR2 YNNKEL (reference sequence). DNA for the CDR3: TGTGCCAGCAGCCAGGTTCGGGGCACAGATACGCAGTATTTT. Its protein is CASSQVRGTDTQYF.

This sequence joins TRBV28 and TRBJ2-5; 9 bases are shared with TRBD2. This CDR3 is built from 16 residues. The trim removed 5 bases at V and 4 bases at J, leaving 11 bases unmatched. CDR1 is MDHEN and CDR2 is SYDVKM in the germline V gene. The CDR3: CASSPTGGAGGETQYF. The DNA of the CDR3 is TGTGCCAGCAGTCCGACGGGGGGAGCGGGGGGAGAGACCCAGTACTTC.